A selection of T cell receptor beta chains follows, all from one sample in a study of T cells after posttransplantation cyclophosphamide. TCRdb keeps only in-frame clones here, not all; method: immunoSEQ multiplex PCR. Recorded here are about 40,000 clones, none singletons. Sequenced: PBMCs. The receptors originated from a woman aged 45-59 years in good health and a related stem cell transplant donor. Both conserved end residues are part of each CDR3. The D gene is left open where the match is weak. The size of a clone is reported for some rows only, either as once, few or many, or as a class for expanded clones.

v_call,d_call,j_call,clone_size,cdr3_aa,cdr3_nt
TRBV19,NA,TRBJ1-2,many,CASKRAALDSVGYTF,TGTGCCAGTAAGAGGGCAGCCCTTGATTCGGTTGGCTACACCTTC
TRBV6-1,NA,TRBJ2-7,many,CASSEAPGRYEQYF,TGTGCCAGCAGTGAAGCGCCGGGAAGGTACGAGCAGTACTTC
TRBV29-1,NA,TRBJ2-7,many,CSVIRQSSYEQYF,TGCAGCGTCATTCGACAGAGCTCCTACGAGCAGTACTTC
TRBV28,NA,TRBJ2-6,many,CASGGGPTVLGANVLTF,TGTGCCAGCGGGGGGGGCCCTACGGTATTGGGGGCCAACGTCCTGACTTTC
TRBV19,TRBD1,TRBJ2-7,many,CASRGQGIHEQYF,TGTGCCAGTCGGGGACAGGGGATCCACGAGCAGTACTTC
TRBV27,TRBD1,TRBJ1-1,NA,CASSLAKTGGAEAFF,TGTGCCAGCAGTTTAGCTAAAACAGGGGGGGCTGAAGCTTTCTTT
TRBV9,NA,TRBJ1-3,many,CASSVGFGVGNTIYF,TGTGCCAGCAGCGTAGGGTTCGGGGTCGGAAACACCATATATTTT
TRBV27,NA,TRBJ2-5,many,CASIWAYRTPPAETQYF,TGTGCCAGCATCTGGGCCTACCGGACACCCCCGGCGGAGACCCAGTACTTC
TRBV5-1,NA,TRBJ2-3,many,CASSSPTGTGTDTQYF,TGCGCCAGCAGCTCCCCGACAGGGACTGGCACAGATACGCAGTATTTT
TRBV18,NA,TRBJ1-5,many,CASSPAGGYNQPQHF,TGTGCCAGCTCACCCGCGGGGGGGTACAATCAGCCCCAGCATTTT
TRBV5-1,TRBD1,TRBJ2-1,many,CASSPGQGARNEQFF,TGCGCCAGCAGCCCCGGACAGGGGGCGAGAAATGAGCAGTTCTTC
TRBV6-6,NA,TRBJ2-1,many,CASRPNRAAYNEQFF,TGTGCCAGCAGACCGAACAGGGCTGCCTACAATGAGCAGTTCTTC
TRBV14,NA,TRBJ2-1,many,CASSQGGWQFF,TGTGCCAGCAGCCAAGGAGGGTGGCAGTTCTTC
TRBV30,TRBD1,TRBJ1-2,many,CAWSVQGVYGYTF,TGTGCCTGGAGTGTACAGGGGGTCTATGGCTACACCTTC
TRBV30,NA,TRBJ2-2,many,CAWTSQGSGGELFF,TGTGCCTGGACCTCACAGGGTTCCGGCGGGGAGCTGTTTTTT
TRBV9,TRBD2,TRBJ2-3,many,CASSVGLAGDTDTQYF,TGTGCCAGCAGCGTAGGACTAGCGGGGGACACAGATACGCAGTATTTT
TRBV5-1,TRBD1,TRBJ2-7,many,CASSYGQGNEQYF,TGCGCCAGCAGCTACGGACAGGGCAACGAGCAGTACTTC
TRBV10-2,NA,TRBJ2-7,many,CASSDGGPYEQYF,TGCGCCAGCAGCGATGGAGGACCCTACGAGCAGTACTTC
TRBV7-9,TRBD2,TRBJ2-5,many,CASSLGGGAGDREETQYF,TGTGCCAGCAGCTTAGGGGGGGGAGCGGGGGACCGCGAAGAGACCCAGTACTTC
TRBV5-1,TRBD1,TRBJ1-1,many,CASSLGQGYTEAFF,TGCGCCAGCAGCTTAGGACAGGGTTACACTGAAGCTTTCTTT
TRBV5-1,NA,TRBJ2-7,many,CASSVDNQGEQYF,TGCGCCAGCAGCGTAGACAACCAGGGCGAGCAGTACTTC
TRBV19,NA,TRBJ1-2,many,CASSRDSFGNYGYTF,TGTGCCAGTAGTAGGGACTCATTCGGAAACTATGGCTACACCTTC
TRBV2,NA,TRBJ2-5,many,CASKVDRTGTQYF,TGTGCCAGCAAGGTAGACAGGACTGGGACCCAGTACTTC
TRBV10-3,TRBD1,TRBJ1-2,many,CAISPGTVLYGYTF,TGTGCCATCAGTCCCGGGACAGTACTCTATGGCTACACCTTC
TRBV11-3,NA,TRBJ2-2,many,CASGPGTGELFF,TGTGCCAGCGGGCCAGGGACCGGGGAGCTGTTTTTT
TRBV18,NA,TRBJ2-3,many,CASSSTTGPLDTQYF,TGTGCCAGCTCATCAACGACAGGCCCATTGGATACGCAGTATTTT
TRBV6-5,NA,TRBJ1-1,many,CASNYQARGTEAFF,TGTGCCAGCAATTACCAAGCCCGGGGAACTGAAGCTTTCTTT
TRBV6-5,TRBD1,TRBJ1-1,many,CASTPGDRNTEAFF,TGTGCCAGCACCCCAGGGGACAGGAACACTGAAGCTTTCTTT
TRBV5-4,TRBD1,TRBJ2-7,many,CASSSRDRGLGQYF,TGTGCCAGCAGCTCCCGGGACAGGGGTTTGGGGCAGTACTTC
TRBV6-6,TRBD2,TRBJ2-7,many,CASSSTSGRNGGEQYF,TGTGCCAGCAGTTCGACTAGCGGGCGGAACGGGGGAGAGCAGTACTTC
TRBV19,TRBD1,TRBJ2-3,NA,CASSGTAGGGDTQYF,TGTGCCAGTAGTGGAACGGCAGGGGGCGGTGACACGCAGTATTTT
TRBV7-6,NA,TRBJ1-1,many,CASSSQGYTEAFF,TGTGCCAGCAGCTCTCAGGGGTACACTGAAGCTTTCTTT
TRBV28,TRBD2,TRBJ2-1,many,CASSPGTSGISEQFF,TGTGCCAGCAGCCCCGGGACTAGCGGGATTTCCGAGCAGTTCTTC
TRBV5-5,NA,TRBJ2-7,many,CASSSPGVGDYEQYF,TGTGCCAGCAGCTCTCCGGGGGTGGGGGACTACGAGCAGTACTTC
TRBV7-8,TRBD2,TRBJ2-1,many,CASSFMGRGERGDEQFF,TGTGCCAGCAGCTTTATGGGGCGGGGGGAAAGGGGCGATGAGCAGTTCTTC
TRBV7-2,NA,TRBJ2-3,NA,CASSLKSGTDTQYF,TGTGCCAGCAGCCTTAAATCCGGCACAGATACGCAGTATTTT
TRBV6-5,NA,TRBJ1-4,many,CASAGQLNEKLFF,TGTGCCAGCGCCGGACAGTTGAATGAAAAACTGTTTTTT
TRBV5-1,NA,TRBJ2-7,many,CASSLDIWRARVNEQYF,TGCGCCAGCAGCTTGGATATCTGGAGGGCCAGGGTCAACGAGCAGTACTTC
TRBV5-1,TRBD1,TRBJ2-2,many,CASSLQGTGELFF,TGCGCCAGCAGCTTACAGGGGACCGGGGAGCTGTTTTTT
TRBV5-5,NA,TRBJ1-2,many,CASSPGRDYGYTF,TGTGCCAGCAGCCCCGGTAGAGACTATGGCTACACCTTC
TRBV12-5,TRBD1,TRBJ2-7,many,CASGWDRDYEQYF,TGTGCTAGTGGGTGGGACAGGGACTACGAGCAGTACTTC
TRBV7-2,NA,TRBJ1-6,many,CASSLDPDRFYSPLHF,TGTGCCAGCAGCTTAGACCCAGACAGGTTCTACTCACCCCTCCACTTT
TRBV18,TRBD1,TRBJ1-2,many,CASSRAGTGDLYGYTF,TGTGCCAGCTCACGGGCCGGGACAGGGGACTTGTATGGCTACACCTTC
TRBV18,NA,TRBJ1-2,many,CASSPAGGAEGYTF,TGTGCCAGCTCACCGGCTGGGGGCGCAGAAGGCTACACCTTC
TRBV30,TRBD1,TRBJ1-6,many,CACSWGQGAQPPLHF,TGTGCCTGTTCCTGGGGACAGGGGGCGCAACCACCCCTCCACTTT
TRBV30,NA,TRBJ1-2,many,CAWSVSQNYGYTF,TGTGCCTGGAGTGTAAGTCAGAACTATGGCTACACCTTC
TRBV6-5,TRBD1,TRBJ1-1,many,CASRSGQGPNTEAFF,TGTGCCAGCAGGTCAGGACAGGGGCCGAACACTGAAGCTTTCTTT
TRBV10-3,TRBD1,TRBJ1-1,many,CAIRRQGEGTEAFF,TGTGCCATCAGGAGACAGGGGGAGGGCACTGAAGCTTTCTTT
TRBV10-3,NA,TRBJ1-1,many,CAIQQGDTEAFF,TGTGCCATTCAACAGGGAGACACTGAAGCTTTCTTT